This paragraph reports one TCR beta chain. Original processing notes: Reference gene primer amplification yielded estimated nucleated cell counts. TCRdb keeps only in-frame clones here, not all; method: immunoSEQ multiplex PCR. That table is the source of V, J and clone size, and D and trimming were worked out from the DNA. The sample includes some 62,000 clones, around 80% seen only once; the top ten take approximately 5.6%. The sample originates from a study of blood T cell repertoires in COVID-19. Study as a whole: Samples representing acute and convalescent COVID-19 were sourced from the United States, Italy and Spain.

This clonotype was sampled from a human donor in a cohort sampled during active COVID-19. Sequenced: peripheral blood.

The CDR3 is CASSFGGYTEAFF. CDR3 bases: TGCGCCAGCAGCTTCGGCGGGTACACTGAAGCTTTCTTT. The chain combines TRBV5-1 with TRBJ1-1; no reliable D call. The CDR3 extends over 13 amino acids. Trimming removed 2 bases at V and 3 bases at J, with 8 bases between. Germline CDR1 and CDR2: SGHRS and YFSETQ.